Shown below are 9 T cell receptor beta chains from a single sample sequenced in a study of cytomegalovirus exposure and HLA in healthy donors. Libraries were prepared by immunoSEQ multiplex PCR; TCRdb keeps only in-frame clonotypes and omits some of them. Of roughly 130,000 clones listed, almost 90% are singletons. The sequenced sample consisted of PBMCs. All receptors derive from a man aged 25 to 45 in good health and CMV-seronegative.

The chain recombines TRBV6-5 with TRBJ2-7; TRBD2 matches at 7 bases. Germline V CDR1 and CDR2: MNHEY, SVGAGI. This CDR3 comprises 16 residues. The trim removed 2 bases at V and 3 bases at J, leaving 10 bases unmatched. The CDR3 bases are TGTGCCAGCAGTTACCACGGGGGGAATAGCGGCTACGAGCAGTACTTC. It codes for CASSYHGGNSGYEQYF.

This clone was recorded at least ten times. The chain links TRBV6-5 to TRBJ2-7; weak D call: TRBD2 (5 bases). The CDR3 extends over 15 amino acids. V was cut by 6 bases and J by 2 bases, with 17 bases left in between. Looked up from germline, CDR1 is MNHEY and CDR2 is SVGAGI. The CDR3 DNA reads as TGTGCCAGCAGCCGGGGTGACATGACGCCCTACGAGCAGTACTTC. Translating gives CASSRGDMTPYEQYF.

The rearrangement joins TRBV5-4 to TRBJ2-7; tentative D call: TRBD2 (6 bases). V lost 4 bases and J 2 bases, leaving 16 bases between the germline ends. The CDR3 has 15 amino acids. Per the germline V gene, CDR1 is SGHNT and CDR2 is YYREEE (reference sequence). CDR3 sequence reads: CASSQEWGEPYEQYF. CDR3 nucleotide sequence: TGTGCCAGCAGCCAAGAGTGGGGGGAACCCTACGAGCAGTACTTC.

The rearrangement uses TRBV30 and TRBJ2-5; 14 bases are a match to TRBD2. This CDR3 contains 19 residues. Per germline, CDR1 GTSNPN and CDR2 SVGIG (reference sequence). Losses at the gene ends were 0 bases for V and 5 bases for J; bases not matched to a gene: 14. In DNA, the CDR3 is TGTGCCTGGAGTGTACGGGGACTAGCGGGAGTAAACCCCCCGGAGACCCAGTACTTC. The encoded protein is CAWSVRGLAGVNPPETQYF.

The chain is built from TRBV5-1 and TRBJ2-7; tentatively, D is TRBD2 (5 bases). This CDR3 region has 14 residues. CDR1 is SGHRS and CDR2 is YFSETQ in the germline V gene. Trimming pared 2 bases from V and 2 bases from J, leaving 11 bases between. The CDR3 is CASSFRGSPYEQYF. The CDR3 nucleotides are TGCGCCAGCAGCTTTCGAGGGAGCCCCTACGAGCAGTACTTC.

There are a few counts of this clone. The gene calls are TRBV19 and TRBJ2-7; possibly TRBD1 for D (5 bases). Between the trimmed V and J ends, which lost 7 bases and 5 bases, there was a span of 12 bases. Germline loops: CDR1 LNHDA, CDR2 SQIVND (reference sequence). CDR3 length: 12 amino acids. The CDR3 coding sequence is TGTGCCAGTACCACGGGCAGGGACGAGCAGTACTTC. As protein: CASTTGRDEQYF.

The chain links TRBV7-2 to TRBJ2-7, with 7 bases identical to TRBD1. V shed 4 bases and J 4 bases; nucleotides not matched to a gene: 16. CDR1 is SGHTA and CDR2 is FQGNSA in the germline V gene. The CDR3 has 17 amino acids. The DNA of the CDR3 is TGTGCCAGCAGCTCGAAGACAAAGGGACAGTATCGATACGAGCAGTACTTC. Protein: CASSSKTKGQYRYEQYF.

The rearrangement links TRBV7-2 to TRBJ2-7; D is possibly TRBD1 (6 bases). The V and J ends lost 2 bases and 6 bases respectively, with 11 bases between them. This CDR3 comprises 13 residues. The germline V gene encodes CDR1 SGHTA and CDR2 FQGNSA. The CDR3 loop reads CASSLLQGREQYF. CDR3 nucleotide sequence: TGTGCCAGCAGCTTACTACAGGGTCGCGAGCAGTACTTC.

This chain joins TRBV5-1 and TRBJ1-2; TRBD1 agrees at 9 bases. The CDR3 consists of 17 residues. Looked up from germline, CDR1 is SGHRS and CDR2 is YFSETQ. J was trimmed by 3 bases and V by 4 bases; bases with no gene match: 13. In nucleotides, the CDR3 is TGCGCCAGCAGCGCTGGGCTGGGACAGGGAACAGACTATGGCTACACCTTC. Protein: CASSAGLGQGTDYGYTF.